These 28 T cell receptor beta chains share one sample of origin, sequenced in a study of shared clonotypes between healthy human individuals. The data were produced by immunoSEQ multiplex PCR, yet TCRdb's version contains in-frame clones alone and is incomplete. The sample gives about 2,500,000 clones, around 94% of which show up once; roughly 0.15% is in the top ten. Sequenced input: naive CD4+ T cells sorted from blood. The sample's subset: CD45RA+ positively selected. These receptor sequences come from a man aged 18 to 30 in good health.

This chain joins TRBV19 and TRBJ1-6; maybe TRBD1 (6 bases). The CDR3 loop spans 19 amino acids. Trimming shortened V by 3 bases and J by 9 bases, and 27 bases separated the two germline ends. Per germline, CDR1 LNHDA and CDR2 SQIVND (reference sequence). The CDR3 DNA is TGTGCCAGTAGTATTAGAAGGCCAGGCCAGGGGTTTTCAGGTTCACCCCTCCACTTT. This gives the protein CASSIRRPGQGFSGSPLHF.

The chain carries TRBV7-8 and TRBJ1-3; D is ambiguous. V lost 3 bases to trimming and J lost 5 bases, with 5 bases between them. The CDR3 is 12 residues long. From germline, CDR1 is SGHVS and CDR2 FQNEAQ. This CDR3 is CASSLGRNTIYF. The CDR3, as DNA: TGTGCCAGCAGCTTGGGTAGAAACACCATATATTTT.

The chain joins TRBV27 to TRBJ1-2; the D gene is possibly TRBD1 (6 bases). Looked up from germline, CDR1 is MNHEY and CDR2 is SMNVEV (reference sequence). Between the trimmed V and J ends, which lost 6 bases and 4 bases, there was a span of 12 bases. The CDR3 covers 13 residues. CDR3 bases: TGTGCCAGCAGCCTTACAGGGCTCTATGGCTACACCTTC. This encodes CASSLTGLYGYTF.

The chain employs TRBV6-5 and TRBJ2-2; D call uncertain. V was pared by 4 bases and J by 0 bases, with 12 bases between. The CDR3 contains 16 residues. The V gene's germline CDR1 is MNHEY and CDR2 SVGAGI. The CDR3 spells CASSLHTLANTGELFF. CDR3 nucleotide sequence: TGTGCCAGCAGTTTACATACACTCGCGAACACCGGGGAGCTGTTTTTT.

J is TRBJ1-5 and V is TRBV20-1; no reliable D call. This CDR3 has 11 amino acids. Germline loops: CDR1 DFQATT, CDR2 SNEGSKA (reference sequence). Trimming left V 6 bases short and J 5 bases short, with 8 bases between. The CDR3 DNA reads TGCAGTGCCGGACGGGATCAGCCCCAGCATTTT. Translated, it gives CSAGRDQPQHF.

The CDR3 is CASSPGPGDEQFF. CDR3 nucleotide sequence: TGTGCCAGCTCACCGGGCCCCGGGGATGAGCAGTTCTTC. The V and J genes are TRBV18 and TRBJ2-1; D may be TRBD2 (5 bases). The V and J ends lost 3 bases and 8 bases respectively, with 11 bases between them. This CDR3 contains 13 residues. Germline V CDR1 and CDR2: KGHSH, LQKENI.

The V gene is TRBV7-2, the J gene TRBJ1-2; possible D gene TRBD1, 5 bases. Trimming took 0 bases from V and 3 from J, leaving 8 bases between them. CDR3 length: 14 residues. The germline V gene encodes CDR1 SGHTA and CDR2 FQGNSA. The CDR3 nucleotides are TGTGCCAGCAGCTTAGCAGGGGCGGACTATGGCTACACCTTC. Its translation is CASSLAGADYGYTF.

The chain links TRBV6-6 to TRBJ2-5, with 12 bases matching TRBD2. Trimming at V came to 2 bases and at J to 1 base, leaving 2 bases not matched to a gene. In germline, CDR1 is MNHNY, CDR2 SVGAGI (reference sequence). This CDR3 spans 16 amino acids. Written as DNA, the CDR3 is TGTGCCAGCAGTTACACGGGACTAGCGGGCCAAGAGACCCAGTACTTC. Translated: CASSYTGLAGQETQYF.

CDR3 sequence: CASSASVGQGSYGYTF. The CDR3, as DNA: TGCGCCAGCAGCGCGAGCGTGGGACAGGGGAGCTATGGCTACACCTTC. V and J are TRBV5-1 and TRBJ1-2, with 10 bases that match TRBD1. The CDR3 covers 16 residues. Germline values: CDR1 SGHRS, CDR2 YFSETQ. With 4 bases clipped from V and 4 bases from J, the junction kept 10 bases outside the gene matches.

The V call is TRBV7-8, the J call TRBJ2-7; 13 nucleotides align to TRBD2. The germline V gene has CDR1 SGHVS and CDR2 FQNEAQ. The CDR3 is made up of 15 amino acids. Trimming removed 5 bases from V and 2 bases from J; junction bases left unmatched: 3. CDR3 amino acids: CASSAGLAGAYEQYF. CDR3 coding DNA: TGTGCCAGCAGCGCAGGACTAGCGGGAGCCTACGAGCAGTACTTC.

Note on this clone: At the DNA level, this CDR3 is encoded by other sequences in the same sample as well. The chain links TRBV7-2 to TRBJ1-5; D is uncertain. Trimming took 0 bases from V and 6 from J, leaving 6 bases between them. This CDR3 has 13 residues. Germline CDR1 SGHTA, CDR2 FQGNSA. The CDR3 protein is CASSLALGQPQHF. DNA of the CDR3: TGTGCCAGCAGCTTAGCGCTCGGTCAGCCCCAGCATTTT.

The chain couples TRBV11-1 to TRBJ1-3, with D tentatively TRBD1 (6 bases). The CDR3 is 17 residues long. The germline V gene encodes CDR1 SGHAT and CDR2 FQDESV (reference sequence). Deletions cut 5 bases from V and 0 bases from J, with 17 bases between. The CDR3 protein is CASSRGMGASSGNTIYF. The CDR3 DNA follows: TGTGCCAGCAGCCGTGGGATGGGGGCCTCCTCTGGAAACACCATATATTTT. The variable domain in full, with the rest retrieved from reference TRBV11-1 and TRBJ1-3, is EAEVAQSPRYKITEKSQAVAFWCDPISGHATLYWYRQILGQGPELLVQFQDESVVDDSQLPKDRFSAERLKGVDSTLKIQPAELGDSAMYLCASSRGMGASSGNTIYFGEGSWLTVV.

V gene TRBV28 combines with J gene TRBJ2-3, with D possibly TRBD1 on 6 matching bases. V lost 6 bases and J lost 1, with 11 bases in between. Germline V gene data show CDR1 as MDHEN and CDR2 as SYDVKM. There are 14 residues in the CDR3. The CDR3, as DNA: TGTGCCAGCAGCCCGGACAGACGCACAGATACGCAGTATTTT. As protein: CASSPDRRTDTQYF.

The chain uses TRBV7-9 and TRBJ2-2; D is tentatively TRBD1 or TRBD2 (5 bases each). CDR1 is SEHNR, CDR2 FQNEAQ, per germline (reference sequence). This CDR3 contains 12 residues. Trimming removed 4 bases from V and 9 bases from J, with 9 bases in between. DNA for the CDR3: TGTGCCAGCAGCTCCGGGGCGCGGGAGCTGTTTTTT. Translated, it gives CASSSGARELFF.

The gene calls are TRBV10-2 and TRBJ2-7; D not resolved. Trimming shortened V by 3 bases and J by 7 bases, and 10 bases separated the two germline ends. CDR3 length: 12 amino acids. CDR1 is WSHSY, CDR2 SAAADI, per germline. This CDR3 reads CASSEGKGEQYF. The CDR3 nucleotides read TGCGCCAGCAGTGAAGGAAAGGGTGAGCAGTACTTC.

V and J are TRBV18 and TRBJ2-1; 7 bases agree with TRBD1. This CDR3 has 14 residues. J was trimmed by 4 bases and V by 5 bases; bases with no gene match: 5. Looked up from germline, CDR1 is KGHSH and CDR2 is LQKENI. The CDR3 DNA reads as TGTGCCAGCTCAGGGACAGACCTATACAATGAGCAGTTCTTC. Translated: CASSGTDLYNEQFF.

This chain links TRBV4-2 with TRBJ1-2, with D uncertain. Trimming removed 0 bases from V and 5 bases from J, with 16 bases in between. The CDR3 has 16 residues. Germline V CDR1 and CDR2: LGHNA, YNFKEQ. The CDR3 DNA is TGTGCCAGCAGCCAAGATAGCATCGAATTGATATATGGCTACACCTTC. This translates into CASSQDSIELIYGYTF.

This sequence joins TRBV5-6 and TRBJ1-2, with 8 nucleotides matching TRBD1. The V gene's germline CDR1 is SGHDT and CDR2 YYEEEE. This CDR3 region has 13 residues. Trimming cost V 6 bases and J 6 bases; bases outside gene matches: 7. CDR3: CASTSTGGNGYTF. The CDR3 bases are TGTGCCAGCACCAGTACAGGGGGAAATGGCTACACCTTC.

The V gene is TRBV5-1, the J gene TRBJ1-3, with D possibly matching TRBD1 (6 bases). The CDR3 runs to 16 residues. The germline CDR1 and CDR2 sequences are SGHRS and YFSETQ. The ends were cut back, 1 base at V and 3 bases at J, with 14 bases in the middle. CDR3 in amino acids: CASSLTTGSGGNTIYF. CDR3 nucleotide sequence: TGCGCCAGCAGCTTGACTACAGGGTCGGGTGGAAACACCATATATTTT. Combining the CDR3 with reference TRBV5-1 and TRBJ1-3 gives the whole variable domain KAGVTQTPRYLIKTRGQQVTLSCSPISGHRSVSWYQQTPGQGLQFLFEYFSETQRNKGNFPGRFSGRQFSNSRSEMNVSTLELGDSALYLCASSLTTGSGGNTIYFGEGSWLTVV.

Written as DNA, the CDR3 is TGCGCCAGCAGCCAAGATACCGTGAAAGAGACCCAGTACTTC. Protein product: CASSQDTVKETQYF. The V gene is TRBV4-1, the J gene TRBJ2-5; D uncertain. V lost 0 bases to trimming and J lost 3 bases, with 8 bases between them. This CDR3 comprises 14 residues. Germline CDR1 MGHRA, CDR2 YSYEKL.

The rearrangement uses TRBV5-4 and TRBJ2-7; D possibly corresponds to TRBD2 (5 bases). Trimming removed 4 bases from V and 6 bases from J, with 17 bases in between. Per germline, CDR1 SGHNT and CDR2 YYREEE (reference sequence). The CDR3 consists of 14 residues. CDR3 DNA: TGTGCCAGCAGCAGCCGAAGCGGTGCCGGCGAGCAGTACTTC. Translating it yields CASSSRSGAGEQYF.

The CDR3 nucleotides read TGTGCCAGCAGCTCGGACCATGGATCACCCCTCCACTTT. Its translation is CASSSDHGSPLHF. The chain is built from TRBV7-3 and TRBJ1-6; D ambiguous. Germline-derived CDR1 and CDR2 are SGHTA and FQGTGA. The CDR3 length is 13 residues. Trimming left V 4 bases short and J 10 bases short, with 11 bases between. Full variable domain (outside the CDR3, taken from reference TRBV7-3 and TRBJ1-6): GAGVSQTPSNKVTEKGKYVELRCDPISGHTALYWYRQSLGQGPEFLIYFQGTGAADDSGLPNDRFFAVRPEGSVSTLKIQRTERGDSAVYLCASSSDHGSPLHFGNGTRLTVT.

CDR3 loop: CASSLPGGNNQPQHF. As DNA, the CDR3 is TGTGCCAGCAGTTTGCCCGGGGGGAACAATCAGCCCCAGCATTTT. The chain carries TRBV28 and TRBJ1-5, with TRBD1 as a possible D gene (5 bases). The germline V gene has CDR1 MDHEN and CDR2 SYDVKM. The CDR3 has 15 residues. V was trimmed by 3 bases and J by 3 bases, leaving 12 bases between them.

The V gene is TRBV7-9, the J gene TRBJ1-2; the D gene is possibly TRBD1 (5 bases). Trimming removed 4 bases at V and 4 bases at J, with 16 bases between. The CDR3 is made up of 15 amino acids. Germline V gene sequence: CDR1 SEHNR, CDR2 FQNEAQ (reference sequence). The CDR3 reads CASSSPGGGGYGYTF. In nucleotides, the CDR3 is TGTGCCAGCAGCTCACCTGGGGGTGGTGGCTATGGCTACACCTTC.

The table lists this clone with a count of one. Here the CDR3 reads CASSPSGSKDEQYF. CDR3 DNA: TGTGCCAGCTCACCATCCGGGAGTAAGGACGAGCAGTACTTC. V gene TRBV18 combines with J gene TRBJ2-7, with D possibly matching TRBD2 (6 bases). Trimming left V 2 bases short and J 5 bases short, with 13 bases between. This CDR3 region has 14 residues. Germline CDR1 KGHSH, CDR2 LQKENI.

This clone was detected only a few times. For the CDR3, the DNA is TGTGCCAGCAGCCTCCCCGGCGGCCGTTACAATGAGCAGTTCTTC. Translated, it gives CASSLPGGRYNEQFF. The J gene is TRBJ2-1, the V gene TRBV7-9; D call uncertain. Germline assignment: CDR1 SEHNR and CDR2 FQNEAQ (reference sequence). The CDR3 totals 15 residues. Trimming left V 5 bases short and J 4 bases short, with 15 bases between.

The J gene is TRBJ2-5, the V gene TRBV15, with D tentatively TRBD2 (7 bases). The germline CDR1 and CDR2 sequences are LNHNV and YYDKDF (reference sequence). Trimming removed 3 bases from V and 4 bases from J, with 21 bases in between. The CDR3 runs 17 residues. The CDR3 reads CATSRLGEGEGRETQYF. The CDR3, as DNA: TGTGCCACCAGCAGGTTGGGCGAGGGGGAGGGGAGAGAGACCCAGTACTTC.

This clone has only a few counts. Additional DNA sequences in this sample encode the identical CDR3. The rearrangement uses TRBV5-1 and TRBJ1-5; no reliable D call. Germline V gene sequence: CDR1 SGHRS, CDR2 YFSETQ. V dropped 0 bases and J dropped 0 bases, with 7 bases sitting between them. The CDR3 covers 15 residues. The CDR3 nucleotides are TGCGCCAGCAGCTTGGTACCGGATAGCAATCAGCCCCAGCATTTT. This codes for CASSLVPDSNQPQHF.